Given below is one TCR beta chain in context. The time point was: pretreatment peripheral blood. Locally advanced or metastatic urothelial carcinoma was diagnosed in the patients. The sample is drawn from a study of PD-L1 blockade in urothelial cancer. The overall study: Intravenous atezolizumab, 1,200 mg every 3 weeks, was begun by patients in about 2014. The researchers analyzed blood 3 weeks (second dose) and 6 weeks after treatment start. Blood yielded a median of about 140,000 T cells per sample.

TCRdb's table, derived via immunoSEQ multiplex PCR, lists solely in-frame clones and lacks some. This table has some 90,000 clones, roughly 90% appearing once. V lost 0 bases and J lost 10; bases outside the gene matches: 4. CDR3 size: 14 residues. The germline V gene has CDR1 SGHTA and CDR2 FQGTGA. This clonotype was sampled from a woman aged 80 or over with urothelial cancer. The V call is TRBV7-3, the J call TRBJ2-1; 9 bases line up with TRBD1. The sequences come from PBMCs, collected around atezolizumab (anti-PD-L1) treatment. CDR3 protein: CASSLTGTGQEQFF. The CDR3 region has the DNA TGTGCCAGCAGCTTAACGGGGACAGGGCAAGAGCAGTTCTTC. Combining the CDR3 with reference TRBV7-3 and TRBJ2-1 gives the whole variable domain GAGVSQTPSNKVTEKGKYVELRCDPISGHTALYWYRQSLGQGPEFLIYFQGTGAADDSGLPNDRFFAVRPEGSVSTLKIQRTERGDSAVYLCASSLTGTGQEQFFGPGTRLTVL.